A selection of T cell receptor beta chains follows, all from one sample in a study of T cells in Graves' hyperthyroidism and ophthalmopathy. Each CDR3 protein gets one entry after TCRdb re-called the multiplex PCR reads with MiXCR. The sample records 730,000 or so distinct CDR3 sequences, around 20% being singletons. The sequencing input was blood. The source of these receptors is a woman in her fifties or sixties with Graves' hyperthyroidism that later progressed to Graves' ophthalmopathy. CDR3s include the opening cysteine and the closing phenylalanine or tryptophan. A D gene is named only where the DNA matches it firmly. The size field is filled for only some rows; it gives once, few, many or a size class.

>-|TRBV7-2|many|TRBJ1-1
CASSLAAEYTEAFF
TGTGCCAGCAGCTTAGCAGCAGAATACACTGAAGCTTTCTTT
>TRBD1|TRBV12-3/TRBV12-4|many|TRBJ1-1
CASSGRTGIGTEAFF
TGTGCCAGCAGTGGTCGGACAGGGATTGGCACTGAAGCTTTCTTT
>TRBD2|TRBV7-9|few|TRBJ2-7
CASSLARTSVTYEQYF
TGTGCCAGCAGCTTAGCAAGGACTAGCGTAACCTACGAGCAGTACTTC
>TRBD1|TRBV18|-|TRBJ1-1
CASLRDRGPNTEAFF
TGTGCCAGCCTCCGGGACAGGGGGCCGAACACTGAAGCTTTCTTT
>TRBD2|TRBV15|once|TRBJ2-1
CATSRVAGAGNEQFF
TGTGCCACCAGCAGAGTAGCGGGGGCCGGCAATGAGCAGTTCTTC
>-|TRBV19|-|TRBJ2-1
CASSRGAGVGNEQFF
TGTGCCAGTAGTAGGGGGGCGGGGGTAGGGAATGAGCAGTTCTTC
>-|TRBV20-1|few|TRBJ2-3
CSARLVPITRSTDTQYF
TGCAGTGCACGACTAGTTCCGATAACTAGGAGCACAGATACGCAGTATTTT
>-|TRBV10-3|-|TRBJ2-3
CAISGPLGTTDTQYF
TGTGCCATCAGTGGGCCACTCGGGACCACAGATACGCAGTATTTT
>-|TRBV6-1|many|TRBJ2-6
CASIPREAGANVLTF
TGTGCCAGCATCCCCAGGGAAGCTGGGGCCAACGTCCTGACTTTC
>-|TRBV11-2|many|TRBJ2-1
CASGDRDESYNEQFF
TGTGCCAGCGGAGACCGGGACGAGTCCTACAATGAGCAGTTCTTC
>-|TRBV3-1|-|TRBJ1-1
CASSQDTRNTEAFF
TGTGCCAGCAGCCAGGACACCCGGAACACTGAAGCTTTCTTT
>TRBD1|TRBV5-1|-|TRBJ2-1
CASSGGQGPSGPSSYNEQFF
TGCGCCAGCAGCGGGGGACAGGGGCCTAGCGGGCCGAGCTCCTACAATGAGCAGTTCTTC
>-|TRBV10-3|few|TRBJ2-5
CAISESASGETQYF
TGTGCCATCAGTGAGTCCGCTAGTGGGGAGACCCAGTACTTC
>TRBD1|TRBV19|few|TRBJ1-5
CASSIEPGQGTWQPQHF
TGTGCCAGTAGTATAGAACCCGGACAGGGAACATGGCAGCCCCAGCATTTT
>-|TRBV12-3/TRBV12-4|many|TRBJ1-1
CASTRVWRTEAFF
TGTGCCAGCACCAGGGTCTGGCGCACTGAAGCTTTCTTT
>-|TRBV2|-|TRBJ2-2
CASRDFYTGELFF
TGTGCCAGCAGGGACTTTTACACCGGGGAGCTGTTTTTT
>TRBD1|TRBV20-1|-|TRBJ2-3
CSARDRDRESTDTQYF
TGCAGTGCTAGAGACCGGGACAGGGAAAGCACAGATACGCAGTATTTT
>-|TRBV20-1|many|TRBJ2-5
CSASLPTTIQETQYF
TGCAGTGCTAGCCTCCCAACAACCATACAAGAGACCCAGTACTTC
>TRBD1|TRBV2|few|TRBJ2-7
CASSEGQGPGSYEQYF
TGTGCCAGCAGTGAAGGACAGGGTCCAGGGTCCTACGAGCAGTACTTC
>-|TRBV27|-|TRBJ2-2
CASSRGREHGELFF
TGTGCCAGCAGTCGAGGCAGGGAACACGGGGAGCTGTTTTTT
>-|TRBV7-9|few|TRBJ1-2
CASSRALGANYGYTF
TGTGCCAGCAGCCGAGCTTTGGGGGCAAACTATGGCTACACCTTC
>TRBD1|TRBV24-1|-|TRBJ2-7
CATGGQGVEQYF
TGTGCCACCGGGGGACAGGGGGTCGAGCAGTACTTC
>TRBD1|TRBV2|few|TRBJ1-3
CASAWTGGSGNTIYF
TGTGCCAGCGCATGGACAGGGGGCTCGGGAAACACCATATATTTT
>-|TRBV9|few|TRBJ1-2
CASSVAGPDGYTF
TGTGCCAGCAGCGTGGCTGGACCGGATGGCTACACCTTC
>-|TRBV18|many|TRBJ2-5
CASSPTFGGREETQYF
TGTGCCAGCTCGCCGACATTTGGGGGTCGGGAAGAGACCCAGTACTTC
>TRBD1|TRBV15|few|TRBJ2-7
CATSILRDRPSEQYF
TGTGCCACCAGCATCCTCCGGGACAGGCCGTCCGAGCAGTACTTC
>-|TRBV18|-|TRBJ2-7
CASSPRTGTTYEQYF
TGTGCCAGCTCACCGAGAACAGGGACAACCTACGAGCAGTACTTC
>-|TRBV5-5|few|TRBJ2-6
CASSLQEKSGANVLTF
TGTGCCAGCAGCTTACAGGAAAAGTCTGGGGCCAACGTCCTGACTTTC
>-|TRBV20-1|many|TRBJ1-2
CSAITGGYGYTF
TGCAGTGCCATAACAGGTGGCTATGGCTACACCTTC
>-|TRBV6-1|few|TRBJ2-7
CASSEAAVDPDYVQYF
TGTGCCAGCAGTGAAGCCGCCGTAGACCCGGACTACGTGCAGTACTTC
>TRBD2|TRBV7-8|-|TRBJ2-7
CASSLEGSGLAGGPTYEQYF
TGTGCCAGCAGCTTAGAAGGTTCGGGACTAGCGGGGGGACCCACCTACGAGCAGTACTTC
>TRBD1|TRBV6-1|-|TRBJ1-5
CASSHAGTGGHQPQHF
TGTGCCAGCAGTCACGCCGGGACAGGGGGCCATCAGCCCCAGCATTTT
>-|TRBV5-5|many|TRBJ2-7
CASSLWRQDSYEQYF
TGTGCCAGCAGCTTGTGGCGACAGGACTCCTACGAGCAGTACTTC
>-|TRBV27|-|TRBJ2-3
CASSSLRVIDTQYF
TGTGCCAGCAGTTCTCTGAGGGTGATAGATACGCAGTATTTT
>TRBD1|TRBV11-1|many|TRBJ1-1
CATSRGRTEAFF
TGTGCCACCTCAAGGGGGCGTACTGAAGCTTTCTTT
>-|TRBV19|-|TRBJ1-5
CASSGTNSNQPQHF
TGTGCCAGTTCCGGGACAAATAGCAATCAGCCCCAGCATTTT
>-|TRBV10-3|few|TRBJ1-2
CAISESTYRNYGYTF
TGTGCCATCAGTGAGTCGACGTACAGGAACTATGGCTACACCTTC
>TRBD2|TRBV6-5|-|TRBJ2-1
CASRYLAGGASYNEQFF
TGTGCCAGCAGGTACCTAGCGGGGGGCGCCTCCTACAATGAGCAGTTCTTC
>TRBD1|TRBV27|few|TRBJ1-2
CASSFDTGTGLLYGYTF
TGTGCCAGCAGTTTTGACACCGGGACAGGGCTTCTCTATGGCTACACCTTC
>-|TRBV18|few|TRBJ2-2
CASSPSIRDPGELFF
TGTGCCAGCTCACCATCGATCAGGGATCCCGGGGAGCTGTTTTTT
>-|TRBV24-1|few|TRBJ2-2
CATSARGGGELFF
TGTGCCACCAGTGCCCGCGGAGGTGGGGAGCTGTTTTTT
>-|TRBV12-3/TRBV12-4|many|TRBJ1-1
CASSYTGYDTEAFF
TGTGCCAGCAGTTACACAGGGTATGACACTGAAGCTTTCTTT
>TRBD2|TRBV19|-|TRBJ2-2
CASSIYGRAAGYTGELFF
TGTGCCAGTAGTATATATGGACGGGCAGCGGGGTACACCGGGGAGCTGTTTTTT
>-|TRBV29-1|-|TRBJ2-4
CSATGYRVDGYTFGSGTANIQYF
-
>-|TRBV6-1|few|TRBJ2-7
CASSPSGGRPYEQYF
TGTGCCAGCAGTCCCTCAGGGGGGCGCCCCTACGAGCAGTACTTC
>TRBD2|TRBV5-4|few|TRBJ2-2
CASSLELAGSGELFF
TGTGCCAGCAGCTTAGAACTAGCGGGCTCCGGGGAGCTGTTTTTT
>-|TRBV2|many|TRBJ2-5
CASRDPLGMGETQYF
TGTGCCAGCAGAGACCCTCTCGGGATGGGGGAGACCCAGTACTTC
>-|TRBV7-2|-|TRBJ2-1
CASSTSGVQFF
TGTGCCAGCAGCACCTCAGGGGTCCAGTTCTTC
>-|TRBV29-1|once|TRBJ1-1
CSGTRNTEAFF
TGCAGCGGTACAAGGAACACTGAAGCTTTCTTT
>-|TRBV12-3/TRBV12-4|many|TRBJ1-2
CASKKTNYGYTF
TGTGCCAGCAAAAAAACTAACTATGGCTACACCTTC
>-|TRBV6-2/TRBV6-3|-|TRBJ2-2
CASSPLSAGELFF
TGTGCCAGCAGTCCCCTATCGGCCGGGGAGCTGTTTTTT
>-|TRBV6-1|-|TRBJ2-1
CASETYNEQFF
TGTGCGAGCGAAACCTACAATGAGCAGTTCTTC
>-|TRBV20-1|-|TRBJ2-7
CSARDGANSYEQYF
TGCAGTGCCCGTGACGGGGCGAACTCCTACGAGCAGTACTTC
>-|TRBV20-1|few|TRBJ2-1
CSASYTADNEQFF
TGCAGTGCTAGTTACACTGCCGACAATGAGCAGTTCTTC
>-|TRBV18|-|TRBJ2-1
CASTPSSYNEQFF
TGTGCCAGCACCCCTTCGTCCTACAATGAGCAGTTCTTC